What follows are 32 T cell receptor beta chains derived from one specimen sequenced in a study of identical twins. Each CDR3 protein gets one entry after TCRdb re-called the 5' RACE reads with MiXCR. This table has hundreds of thousands of distinct CDR3 sequences, 21% appearing once. The sample was also reused in another study, on T cells expressing NK-cell markers.

Material: PBMCs. The receptors shown here come from a woman aged 18-30 years in good health.

This clonotype was recorded a few times. This chain uses TRBV27 with TRBJ2-4; 9 bases are shared with TRBD2. The CDR3 contains 15 residues. The V and J ends lost 8 bases and 8 bases, in that order; junction bases with no gene match: 13. Per the germline V gene, CDR1 is MNHEY and CDR2 is SMNVEV (reference sequence). CDR3 nucleotide sequence: TGTGCCAGCGGGATAGCGGGGGCAGGGAGCGACATTCAGTACTTC. The encoded protein is CASGIAGAGSDIQYF.

This clonotype has only one observation. The rearrangement uses TRBV11-2 and TRBJ2-2, with no clear D. The CDR3 contains 16 residues. V dropped 3 bases and J dropped 2 bases, with 13 bases sitting between them. Germline V gene sequence: CDR1 SGHAT, CDR2 FQNNGV. DNA for the CDR3: TGTGCCAGCAGCTTCGGGTCTACCTATAACACCGGGGAGCTGTTTTTT. Translation gives CASSFGSTYNTGELFF.

The chain employs TRBV2 and TRBJ2-5, with 9 bases fitting TRBD2. This CDR3 contains 14 residues. Germline V gives CDR1 SNHLY, CDR2 FYNNEI. Trimming took 3 bases from V and 9 from J; bases not matched to a gene: 8. Written as DNA, the CDR3 is TGTGCCAGCAGTGAGGCTAGCGGGGTCGAGGCCCAGTACTTC. This codes for CASSEASGVEAQYF.

This clonotype was observed a few times. The J gene is TRBJ2-7, the V gene TRBV5-1; D assignment may be TRBD1 or TRBD2 (6 bases each). The CDR3 loop spans 15 amino acids. Between the trimmed V and J ends, which lost 0 bases and 2 bases, there was a span of 12 bases. The germline gives CDR1 SGHRS, CDR2 YFSETQ. CDR3 sequence: CASSLGWGATYEQYF. Here the CDR3 DNA reads TGCGCCAGCAGCTTGGGGTGGGGGGCTACCTACGAGCAGTACTTC.

This clonotype was recorded many times. The chain has TRBV15 and TRBJ1-2; possibly TRBD1 for D (5 bases). CDR3 length: 12 amino acids. V was cut by 5 bases and J by 6 bases, with 10 bases left in between. Germline V CDR1 and CDR2: LNHNV, YYDKDF (reference sequence). This CDR3 reads CATSGGLDGYTF. The CDR3 DNA is TGTGCCACCAGCGGGGGATTAGATGGCTACACCTTC.

The chain couples TRBV18 to TRBJ2-7, with 7 bases fitting TRBD1. Germline V gene sequence: CDR1 KGHSH, CDR2 LQKENI. J gave up 2 bases and V 7 bases, and 11 bases lay outside the gene matches. This CDR3 is built from 15 residues. This CDR3 is CASFSGQQLPYEQYF. For the CDR3, the DNA is TGTGCCAGCTTTTCGGGACAGCAGCTACCCTACGAGCAGTACTTC.

The chain links TRBV12-3 or TRBV12-4 to TRBJ2-1; 9 bases agree with TRBD2. Trimming cost V 6 bases and J 0 bases; bases outside gene matches: 3. The CDR3 is 15 residues long. The DNA of the CDR3 is TGTGCCAGCAGGGCTAGCGGGATCTCCTACAATGAGCAGTTCTTC. Its translation: CASRASGISYNEQFF.

The chain couples TRBV20-1 to TRBJ1-1; no reliable D call. The germline gives CDR1 DFQATT, CDR2 SNEGSKA (reference sequence). The CDR3 runs to 11 residues. The V end lost 5 bases, the J end lost 5 bases, and 9 bases lay between the germline ends. The CDR3 bases are TGCAGTGCTGGACCCTTTACTGAAGCTTTCTTT. It yields the protein CSAGPFTEAFF.

J is TRBJ2-7 and V is TRBV4-3; 10 bases fit TRBD1. Losses at the gene ends were 3 bases for V and 4 bases for J; bases not matched to a gene: 6. Germline CDR1 reads LGHNA; CDR2 reads YSLEER. The CDR3 loop spans 15 amino acids. This CDR3 is CASSHLADRGYEQYF. DNA of the CDR3: TGCGCCAGCAGCCATCTGGCGGACAGGGGGTACGAGCAGTACTTC.

J is TRBJ2-1 and V is TRBV11-2; no definite D call. Deletions cut 0 bases from V and 4 bases from J, with 13 bases between. Germline CDR1 is SGHAT and CDR2 is FQNNGV. CDR3 length equals 16 residues. The CDR3 DNA reads TGTGCCAGCAGCTTAGATAGAGCCCTACCTTACAATGAGCAGTTCTTC. Translation gives CASSLDRALPYNEQFF.

The chain has TRBV7-9 and TRBJ2-1; 7 nucleotides match TRBD2. The CDR3 sequence is 17 residues long. Germline-derived CDR1 and CDR2 are SEHNR and FQNEAQ (reference sequence). V was clipped by 2 bases and J by 11 bases; unmatched bases: 18. As DNA, the CDR3 is TGTGCCAGCAGCTTATTTCGGTCAGGGATGGCGGGGGTCCAGCAGTTCTTC. Encoded protein: CASSLFRSGMAGVQQFF. Combining the CDR3 with reference TRBV7-9 and TRBJ2-1 gives the whole variable domain DTGVSQNPRHKITKRGQNVTFRCDPISEHNRLYWYRQTLGQGPEFLTYFQNEAQLEKSRLLSDRFSAERPKGSFSTLEIQRTEQGDSAMYLCASSLFRSGMAGVQQFFGPGTRLTVL.

V gene TRBV29-1 combines with J gene TRBJ2-1; a weak D match, TRBD1 (6 bases). CDR3 length equals 12 residues. V was trimmed by 7 bases and J by 6 bases, leaving 13 bases between them. Germline V gene lookup returns CDR1 SQVTM and CDR2 ANQGSEA. This CDR3 is CSAGQPGNEQFF. The CDR3 DNA sequence: TGCAGCGCCGGACAGCCGGGCAATGAGCAGTTCTTC.

This chain links TRBV27 with TRBJ2-5; 8 bases match TRBD2. The V gene end was trimmed by 5 bases and the J gene end by 5 bases; junction bases not matched to a gene: 22. The CDR3 covers 19 residues. CDR1 and CDR2 from the germline V gene are MNHEY and SMNVEV (reference sequence). The CDR3 sequence: CASSARLAQTGLGGETQYF. CDR3 in DNA: TGTGCCAGCAGTGCCCGACTAGCGCAAACCGGGTTGGGAGGGGAGACCCAGTACTTC.

The chain carries TRBV5-1 and TRBJ2-1; D might be TRBD2 (5 bases). The germline gives CDR1 SGHRS, CDR2 YFSETQ. Trimming removed 0 bases at V and 5 bases at J, with 12 bases between. This CDR3 comprises 15 residues. This CDR3 reads CASSLESPADNEQFF. For the CDR3, the DNA is TGCGCCAGCAGCTTGGAAAGCCCAGCGGACAATGAGCAGTTCTTC.

The gene calls are TRBV20-1 and TRBJ1-4; no definite D call. The CDR3 covers 14 residues. The germline CDR1 and CDR2 sequences are DFQATT and SNEGSKA (reference sequence). V lost 0 bases, J lost 7 bases, and 12 bases lay in between. As DNA, the CDR3 is TGCAGTGCTAGAGACCCCCGTCAAGGTGAAAAACTGTTTTTT. Translating it yields CSARDPRQGEKLFF.

This sequence joins TRBV5-1 and TRBJ2-3; no clear D gene. The CDR3 length is 14 residues. V was clipped by 6 bases and J by 4 bases, with 15 bases between them. The germline V gene encodes CDR1 SGHRS and CDR2 YFSETQ. CDR3 residues: CASKIGPRADTQYF. The CDR3 region has the DNA TGCGCCAGCAAGATTGGCCCCCGGGCAGATACGCAGTATTTT.

This chain connects TRBV3-1 to TRBJ1-4; no reliable D call. This CDR3 is built from 14 residues. The germline gives CDR1 LGHDT, CDR2 YNNKEL (reference sequence). The V and J ends lost 1 base and 8 bases respectively, with 11 bases between them. The CDR3 spells CASSQGSGGEKLFF. The CDR3 DNA reads TGTGCCAGCAGCCAAGGGTCCGGTGGGGAAAAACTGTTTTTT.

A few counts support this clonotype. The chain recombines TRBV3-1 with TRBJ2-1; a possible D gene is TRBD2 (6 bases). The CDR3 runs 17 residues. CDR1 LGHDT and CDR2 YNNKEL come from the germline V gene (reference sequence). The germline V and J ends were trimmed by 1 base and 7 bases, with 20 bases remaining between them. CDR3 sequence (DNA): TGTGCCAGCAGCCAAGTAACCTTCGGAGGGGCCGAGAATGAGCAGTTCTTC. Protein: CASSQVTFGGAENEQFF.

This clonotype showed up just a few times. The J gene is TRBJ2-7, the V gene TRBV5-1, with 9 bases aligning to TRBD1. After removal of 4 bases from V and 3 bases from J, the junction contained 5 bases not matched to a gene. CDR3 length: 14 residues. CDR1 is SGHRS, CDR2 YFSETQ, per germline. CDR3 loop: CASSVTGGFYEQYF. DNA of the CDR3: TGCGCCAGCAGCGTGACAGGGGGTTTCTACGAGCAGTACTTC.

This chain joins TRBV9 and TRBJ2-7; 7 bases line up with TRBD1. The CDR3 is 15 residues long. The germline gives CDR1 SGDLS, CDR2 YYNGEE. V lost 0 bases, J lost 4 bases, and 7 bases stayed unmatched. The CDR3 region is CASSVGGTALYEQYF. Written as DNA, the CDR3 is TGTGCCAGCAGCGTAGGGGGGACAGCGCTATACGAGCAGTACTTC.

In its sample, this clonotype was seen a few times. The rearrangement links TRBV5-1 to TRBJ1-1; possible D gene TRBD1, 5 bases. This CDR3 has 13 residues. V was trimmed by 5 bases and J by 11 bases, leaving 19 bases between them. The germline V gene encodes CDR1 SGHRS and CDR2 YFSETQ. CDR3 sequence: CASSRDSPGLAFF. The CDR3 DNA reads TGCGCCAGCAGTCGTGACAGTCCTGGGTTGGCTTTCTTT.

The rearrangement links TRBV9 to TRBJ1-1, with D possibly TRBD1 on 5 matching bases. The CDR3 has 15 amino acids. V was shortened by 3 bases and J by 2 bases, with 14 bases between the two germline ends. The germline V gene has CDR1 SGDLS and CDR2 YYNGEE. Here the CDR3 DNA reads TGTGCCAGCAGCGACATTACAGGAACCAACACTGAAGCTTTCTTT. This codes for CASSDITGTNTEAFF.

This chain uses TRBV4-3 with TRBJ2-7; D not certain. Germline loops: CDR1 LGHNA, CDR2 YSLEER. V was shortened by 0 bases and J by 9 bases, with 9 bases between the two germline ends. The CDR3 has 12 residues. CDR3 in amino acids: CASSQDPPWQYF. CDR3 bases: TGCGCCAGCAGCCAAGACCCCCCTTGGCAGTACTTC.

This clonotype was recorded only once. The V and J genes are TRBV20-1 and TRBJ2-7; 11 nucleotides line up with TRBD1. The CDR3 consists of 14 residues. The V segment lost 4 bases and the J segment 3 bases; nucleotides outside the gene matches: 5. The V gene's germline CDR1 is DFQATT and CDR2 SNEGSKA (reference sequence). The CDR3 DNA follows: TGCAGTGCTAAAGCGGACAGGGGGCACTACGAGCAGTACTTC. This sequence encodes CSAKADRGHYEQYF.

This clonotype was counted a few times. The V gene is TRBV20-1, the J gene TRBJ2-2, with TRBD1 as a possible D gene (6 bases). The ends were cut back, 1 base at V and 0 bases at J, with 9 bases in the middle. The CDR3 is made up of 15 amino acids. From germline, CDR1 is DFQATT and CDR2 SNEGSKA (reference sequence). CDR3 loop: CSARGGQSNTGELFF. In DNA form, the CDR3 reads TGCAGTGCTAGAGGTGGACAGTCGAACACCGGGGAGCTGTTTTTT.

Here the CDR3 DNA reads TGTGCCAGCAGTTTCTTTGACTATGGCTACACCTTC. Protein product: CASSFFDYGYTF. The chain couples TRBV12-3 or TRBV12-4 to TRBJ1-2; D gene uncertain. The CDR3 extends over 12 amino acids. V was cut by 3 bases and J by 3 bases, with 5 bases left in between.

This sequence joins TRBV11-2 and TRBJ2-5, with 8 positions matching TRBD1. Trimming took 4 bases from V and 1 from J; bases not matched to a gene: 5. Germline V gives CDR1 SGHAT, CDR2 FQNNGV. The CDR3 length is 15 residues. The CDR3 nucleotides read TGTGCCAGCAGCTACGGACAGGGCATCCAAGAGACCCAGTACTTC. Translating it yields CASSYGQGIQETQYF.

In its sample, this clonotype was seen a few times. This chain links TRBV24-1 with TRBJ2-1; possibly TRBD1 for D (6 bases). Germline CDR1 and CDR2: KGHDR and SFDVKD. The ends were cut back, 5 bases at V and 10 bases at J, with 17 bases in the middle. The CDR3 sequence is 14 residues long. As DNA, the CDR3 is TGTGCCACCAGTGCCCAAACGGCCAGGGGAGAGCAGTTCTTC. Translation: CATSAQTARGEQFF.

This clonotype was detected only a few times. The chain carries TRBV27 and TRBJ2-6, with D uncertain. CDR3 length equals 13 residues. With 7 bases removed from V and 3 bases from J, the gap between germline ends came to 7 bases. Germline CDR1 MNHEY, CDR2 SMNVEV (reference sequence). CDR3 amino acids: CASTGLGANVLTF. In DNA, the CDR3 is TGTGCCAGCACTGGGCTTGGGGCCAACGTCCTGACTTTC.

This clonotype showed up just a few times. The chain couples TRBV6-1 to TRBJ2-7, with a weak D call TRBD1 (5 bases). V shed 6 bases and J shed 0 bases, with 12 bases lying between them. This CDR3 is built from 14 residues. Per the germline V gene, CDR1 is MNHNS and CDR2 is SASEGT. The CDR3 region is CASSPPDISYEQYF. CDR3 in DNA: TGTGCCAGCAGCCCACCGGACATCTCCTACGAGCAGTACTTC.

In its sample, this clonotype was seen many times. The rearrangement links TRBV5-5 to TRBJ2-1; weak D call: TRBD2 (7 bases). Germline CDR1 is SGHKS and CDR2 is YYEKEE (reference sequence). CDR3 length: 13 amino acids. Trimming removed 7 bases at V and 6 bases at J, with 14 bases between. This chain's CDR3 is CASGMGGANEQFF. The CDR3 DNA reads TGTGCCAGCGGGATGGGGGGGGCCAATGAGCAGTTCTTC.

This clonotype occurred many times. The rearrangement uses TRBV29-1 and TRBJ1-4, with D perhaps TRBD1 (5 bases). Trimming left V 6 bases short and J 3 bases short, with 14 bases between. The CDR3 runs to 14 residues. Germline V gene lookup returns CDR1 SQVTM and CDR2 ANQGSEA. As DNA, the CDR3 is TGCAGCGTGGCACCGGGGGAGCCTAATGAAAAACTGTTTTTT. Amino acids: CSVAPGEPNEKLFF.